The TCR beta chain under discussion was sequenced for a study of identical twins. MiXCR, run by TCRdb on the 5' RACE reads, gives a single entry per CDR3 protein. The sample carries 500,000 to 550,000 distinct CDR3 sequences, around 20% recorded once. Germline CDR1 SEHNR, CDR2 FQNEAQ (reference sequence). The CDR3 spans 14 residues. The V and J ends lost 5 bases and 8 bases, in that order; junction bases with no gene match: 9. These sequences were also reported in another study, on T cells expressing NK-cell markers.

The sequenced sample was CD4+ T cells sorted from blood. The chain recombines TRBV7-9 with TRBJ2-1, with 7 positions matching TRBD2. The receptor was isolated from a woman younger than 30 in good health. The chain's CDR3 is CASSPGGVGHEQFF. In DNA form, the CDR3 reads TGTGCCAGCAGCCCGGGAGGTGTGGGACATGAGCAGTTCTTC.